One and the same sample provided the 11 T cell receptor beta chains below, sequenced in a study of T cells in Graves' hyperthyroidism and ophthalmopathy. Regions amplified from RNA transcripts were the TCR beta CDR3 regions. A first-round RT-PCR of the TCR CDR3 used the HTBI primer set. Via MiXCR, TCRdb re-called the multiplex PCR reads, giving one row per CDR3 protein. The data hold approximately 640,000 distinct CDR3 sequences, with about 45% observed a single time. Sequenced material: peripheral blood or thyroid tissue (not recorded which). Receptor source: an adult man with Graves' disease, either hyperthyroidism or ophthalmopathy (not recorded which).

This clonotype was observed a few times. V and J are TRBV25-1 and TRBJ2-3, with D maybe TRBD2 (5 bases). The CDR3 extends over 14 amino acids. Germline CDR1 is MGHDK and CDR2 is SYGVNS. The V end lost 2 bases, the J end lost 6 bases, and 12 bases lay between the germline ends. CDR3 protein: CASSETGRGDTQYF. DNA of the CDR3: TGTGCCAGCAGTGAAACCGGGCGAGGGGATACGCAGTATTTT.

In its sample, this clonotype was seen many times. The rearrangement joins TRBV15 to TRBJ1-5; D ambiguous. V was clipped by 3 bases and J by 4 bases, with 4 bases between them. This CDR3 spans 12 amino acids. Germline loops: CDR1 LNHNV, CDR2 YYDKDF (reference sequence). The CDR3 protein is CATSRFNQPQHF. The CDR3 DNA reads as TGTGCCACCAGCAGGTTTAATCAGCCCCAGCATTTT.

The sample holds a few counts of this clonotype. V is TRBV27 and J is TRBJ1-5; possible D gene TRBD1, 5 bases. The CDR3 is 15 amino acids. The V end lost 5 bases, the J end lost 6 bases, and 17 bases lay between the germline ends. Germline V lookup: CDR1 MNHEY, CDR2 SMNVEV (reference sequence). Here the CDR3 DNA reads TGTGCCAGCAGTGCCCCTGGGGAGGGGTTTCAGCCCCAGCATTTT. Its protein is CASSAPGEGFQPQHF.

On this clonotype: Without the conserved terminal phenylalanine or tryptophan, this CDR3 likely stems from a read error. It is unclear where the CDR3 begins or ends on the DNA, so no DNA is shown, and the CDR3 is as TCRdb lists it. This rearrangement joins TRBV7-9 to TRBJ2-6. Both ends counted, the CDR3 spans 9 residues. CDR1 SEHNR and CDR2 FQNEAQ come from the germline V gene (reference sequence). The CDR3 region is CASSSPMTS.

Only one count was recorded for this clonotype. The V and J genes are TRBV2 and TRBJ1-2; the match to TRBD1 covers 10 bases. The CDR3 has 14 residues. Germline lookup yields CDR1 SNHLY and CDR2 FYNNEI. Trimming removed 8 bases from V and 6 bases from J; junction bases left unmatched: 9. The CDR3 region has the DNA TGTGCCAGCCAAGAAGGGACAGGGGTCCATGGCTACACCTTC. Translated, it gives CASQEGTGVHGYTF.

Written as DNA, the CDR3 is TGTGCCAGCACCCAGGGGGCGTCTGGACGGGATGAAGCTTTCTTT. Translated, it gives CASTQGASGRDEAFF. The V gene is TRBV2, the J gene TRBJ1-1; 8 bases match TRBD1. The germline V gene encodes CDR1 SNHLY and CDR2 FYNNEI. The CDR3 extends over 15 amino acids. J lost 7 bases, V lost 7 bases, and 14 bases had no gene match.

This clonotype showed up just a few times. The rearrangement joins TRBV6-6 to TRBJ1-4; D remains ambiguous. Trimming took 0 bases from V and 4 from J, leaving 9 bases between them. This CDR3 region has 15 residues. Germline V gene sequence: CDR1 MNHNY, CDR2 SVGAGI (reference sequence). The CDR3 loop is CASSYSSANNEKLFF. The CDR3 DNA reads as TGTGCCAGCAGTTACTCGAGCGCAAATAATGAAAAACTGTTTTTT.

V is TRBV5-1 and J is TRBJ1-2; TRBD1 agrees at 7 bases. Germline CDR1 reads SGHRS; CDR2 reads YFSETQ. Unmatched junction bases numbered 8, after V lost 5 bases and J lost 4 bases. The CDR3 sequence is 14 residues long. The CDR3 sequence: CASRVQGTTYGYTF. CDR3 bases: TGCGCCAGCAGAGTACAGGGGACTACCTATGGCTACACCTTC.

The gene calls are TRBV7-9 and TRBJ1-4; 10 nucleotides match TRBD1. Germline V gene data show CDR1 as SEHNR and CDR2 as FQNEAQ (reference sequence). V lost 5 bases, J lost 3 bases, and 12 bases stayed unmatched. The CDR3 runs 18 residues. CDR3 sequence reads: CASSRTAGTGDSNEKLFF. The CDR3 DNA follows: TGTGCCAGCAGCCGTACGGCCGGGACAGGGGACTCTAATGAAAAACTGTTTTTT.

The chain employs TRBV7-3 and TRBJ2-5, with 8 positions matching TRBD1. Germline V gives CDR1 SGHTA, CDR2 FQGTGA. The CDR3 sequence is 15 residues long. The junction had 7 bases not matched to a gene; V was cut back by 6 bases and J by 1 base. The CDR3 coding sequence is TGTGCCAGCAGTAACGACAGGGGCATCCAAGAGACCCAGTACTTC. Translating it yields CASSNDRGIQETQYF.

This clonotype was observed a handful of times. The V call is TRBV12-3 or TRBV12-4, the J call TRBJ1-1; 10 nucleotides agree with TRBD1. The CDR3 contains 16 residues. Germline trimming cut 4 bases from V and 0 bases from J; bases unmatched to any gene: 5. The CDR3 loop reads CASSSGQGIMNTEAFF. For the CDR3, the DNA is TGTGCCAGCAGTTCGGGACAGGGGATCATGAACACTGAAGCTTTCTTT.